Each of the 17 T cell receptor beta chains below was sequenced from the same sample in a study of identical twins. TCRdb re-called the 5' RACE reads with MiXCR, one entry per CDR3 protein. This table holds about 570,000 distinct CDR3 sequences, more than 9% found once. This sample was shared with a second study, whose subject was yellow fever vaccine responses in identical twins.

Sequencing input: PBMCs. These TCRs come from a young woman in good health.

There are many counts of this clonotype. The chain uses TRBV5-6 and TRBJ2-7; D ambiguous. V was shortened by 0 bases and J by 5 bases, with 9 bases between the two germline ends. The CDR3 totals 13 residues. Germline values: CDR1 SGHDT, CDR2 YYEEEE. CDR3 DNA: TGTGCCAGCAGCTTGGAACAGTTCGACGAGCAGTACTTC. Protein: CASSLEQFDEQYF.

This clonotype turned up a few times. V usage is TRBV5-1 and J usage is TRBJ2-5; D gene unclear. Germline loops: CDR1 SGHRS, CDR2 YFSETQ. This CDR3 has 16 residues. Trimming shortened V by 3 bases and J by 1 base, and 16 bases separated the two germline ends. The CDR3 region is CASSWVIGSVQETQYF. CDR3 coding DNA: TGCGCCAGCAGCTGGGTAATTGGGTCGGTCCAAGAGACCCAGTACTTC.

V usage is TRBV11-3 and J usage is TRBJ2-3, with 8 nucleotides matching TRBD2. CDR1 SGHNT and CDR2 YENEEA come from the germline V gene. The CDR3 extends over 22 amino acids. The junction had 27 bases not matched to a gene; V was cut back by 1 base and J by 6 bases. The CDR3 bases are TGTGCCAGCAGCTTAGTGGGAACCCGGGGCGGGGGGTCCCGAGGACGGTGGGATACGCAGTATTTT. It codes for CASSLVGTRGGGSRGRWDTQYF. Combining the CDR3 with reference TRBV11-3 and TRBJ2-3 gives the whole variable domain EAGVVQSPRYKIIEKKQPVAFWCNPISGHNTLYWYLQNLGQGPELLIRYENEEAVDDSQLPKDRFSAERLKGVDSTLKIQPAELGDSAVYLCASSLVGTRGGGSRGRWDTQYFGPGTRLTVL.

This chain joins TRBV5-6 and TRBJ2-7; D gene ambiguous. Trimming removed 7 bases at V and 2 bases at J, with 7 bases between. The CDR3 consists of 11 residues. Germline V gene data show CDR1 as SGHDT and CDR2 as YYEEEE. The chain's CDR3 is CASAGPYEQYF. The CDR3, as DNA: TGTGCCAGCGCCGGCCCCTACGAGCAGTACTTC.

This clonotype showed up just a few times. The chain employs TRBV7-8 and TRBJ2-7, with TRBD1 matching 8 bases. The V and J ends lost 3 bases and 6 bases, in that order; junction bases with no gene match: 7. The CDR3 consists of 14 residues. The germline gives CDR1 SGHVS, CDR2 FQNEAQ. As DNA, the CDR3 is TGTGCCAGCAGCTTCAAAGGACAGGGTGGCGAGCAGTACTTC. It is translated as CASSFKGQGGEQYF.

This clonotype was observed many times. The chain links TRBV27 to TRBJ2-7; the D gene is possibly TRBD1 (6 bases). The CDR3 has 15 amino acids. Between the trimmed V and J ends, which lost 7 bases and 7 bases, there was a span of 23 bases. CDR1 is MNHEY and CDR2 is SMNVEV in the germline V gene (reference sequence). CDR3 DNA sequence: TGTGCCAGCACCCCAATTCAGGGGATGGGGATGGAGCAGTACTTC. Its translation: CASTPIQGMGMEQYF.

The chain carries TRBV12-3 or TRBV12-4 and TRBJ2-7; D possibly corresponds to TRBD2 (7 bases). Trimming stripped 2 bases from V and 0 bases from J, with 32 bases between. The CDR3 consists of 22 residues. Here the CDR3 reads CASSLRGALAITEDQDSYEQYF. The CDR3 DNA reads TGTGCCAGCAGTTTACGGGGGGCACTAGCGATAACAGAAGACCAGGACTCCTACGAGCAGTACTTC.

J is TRBJ2-1 and V is TRBV29-1; D not certain. This CDR3 is built from 13 residues. CDR1 SQVTM and CDR2 ANQGSEA come from the germline V gene. Trimming left V 7 bases short and J 0 bases short, with 10 bases between. For the CDR3, the DNA is TGCAGCGCGCGAGACAACTCCTACAATGAGCAGTTCTTC. Translating it yields CSARDNSYNEQFF.

V and J are TRBV6-2 or TRBV6-3 and TRBJ2-7; D may match TRBD1 or TRBD2 (5 bases each). Trimming shortened V by 6 bases and J by 0 bases, and 21 bases separated the two germline ends. The CDR3 spans 17 residues. CDR1 MNHEY and CDR2 SVGEGT come from the germline V gene. The CDR3 DNA is TGTGCCAGCAGCCGAATTCGGGGCAGGGTTGCCTCCTACGAGCAGTACTTC. Protein product: CASSRIRGRVASYEQYF.

This clonotype came up a few times. The V gene is TRBV4-1, the J gene TRBJ2-3, with TRBD1 identical over 7 bases. The CDR3 has 18 residues. Trimming cost V 0 bases and J 2 bases; bases outside gene matches: 11. Germline V gives CDR1 MGHRA, CDR2 YSYEKL. CDR3 nucleotides: TGCGCCAGCAGCCAAGATCGTATAGGGACAGAAATCACAGATACGCAGTATTTT. This sequence encodes CASSQDRIGTEITDTQYF.

This clonotype occurred many times. This chain connects TRBV5-4 to TRBJ2-1; 12 bases map to TRBD2. CDR1 SGHNT and CDR2 YYREEE come from the germline V gene (reference sequence). J was trimmed by 8 bases and V by 4 bases; bases with no gene match: 1. The length of the CDR3 is 13 residues. The chain's CDR3 is CASSRLAGDEQFF. CDR3 bases: TGTGCCAGCAGCCGACTAGCGGGAGATGAGCAGTTCTTC.

In this sample, this clonotype turned up a few times. V is TRBV4-3 and J is TRBJ2-5, with a tentative D call TRBD2 (5 bases). Germline V gene sequence: CDR1 LGHNA, CDR2 YSLEER. V lost 0 bases and J 5 bases, leaving 13 bases between the germline ends. This CDR3 has 15 amino acids. CDR3 DNA sequence: TGCGCCAGCAGCCAAGATACCGGGAACGGGGAGACCCAGTACTTC. As protein: CASSQDTGNGETQYF.

The chain combines TRBV7-2 with TRBJ2-3; 8 bases map to TRBD1. Losses at the gene ends were 4 bases for V and 5 bases for J; bases not matched to a gene: 8. This CDR3 contains 15 residues. CDR1 and CDR2 (germline): SGHTA, FQGNSA. The CDR3 DNA reads as TGTGCCAGCAGCTCGTATACAGGGGGAGAAGATACGCAGTATTTT. Protein: CASSSYTGGEDTQYF.

This clonotype was detected only a few times. This chain uses TRBV24-1 with TRBJ2-6; no clear D gene. Deletions cut 4 bases from V and 0 bases from J, with 15 bases between. CDR1 KGHDR and CDR2 SFDVKD come from the germline V gene. CDR3 length: 18 amino acids. CDR3 in amino acids: CATSDSIVGYSGANVLTF. The CDR3, as DNA: TGTGCCACCAGTGACAGCATCGTTGGGTACTCTGGGGCCAACGTCCTGACTTTC.

This sequence joins TRBV15 and TRBJ2-1; 10 nucleotides align to TRBD1. The CDR3 totals 15 residues. J lost 4 bases, V lost 4 bases, and 4 bases had no gene match. Germline CDR1 LNHNV, CDR2 YYDKDF (reference sequence). CDR3 sequence (DNA): TGTGCCACCAGCACCCGGACAGGGGGGTACAATGAGCAGTTCTTC. It codes for CATSTRTGGYNEQFF.

This clonotype came up many times. The V call is TRBV5-6, the J call TRBJ2-4; TRBD2 agrees at 7 bases. The CDR3 has 12 residues. The germline V gene encodes CDR1 SGHDT and CDR2 YYEEEE. The trim removed 4 bases at V and 9 bases at J, leaving 4 bases unmatched. CDR3 sequence (DNA): TGTGCCAGCAGCAACACGGGGGGCATTCAGTACTTC. This sequence encodes CASSNTGGIQYF.

This clonotype was observed a few times. The chain has TRBV5-1 and TRBJ2-7, with TRBD2 matching 7 bases. The CDR3 length is 16 residues. Trimming removed 2 bases from V and 0 bases from J; junction bases left unmatched: 8. Germline CDR1 and CDR2: SGHRS and YFSETQ. CDR3 DNA: TGCGCCAGCAGCTTTGACACCCGCGGGAGCTCCTACGAGCAGTACTTC. It translates to CASSFDTRGSSYEQYF.